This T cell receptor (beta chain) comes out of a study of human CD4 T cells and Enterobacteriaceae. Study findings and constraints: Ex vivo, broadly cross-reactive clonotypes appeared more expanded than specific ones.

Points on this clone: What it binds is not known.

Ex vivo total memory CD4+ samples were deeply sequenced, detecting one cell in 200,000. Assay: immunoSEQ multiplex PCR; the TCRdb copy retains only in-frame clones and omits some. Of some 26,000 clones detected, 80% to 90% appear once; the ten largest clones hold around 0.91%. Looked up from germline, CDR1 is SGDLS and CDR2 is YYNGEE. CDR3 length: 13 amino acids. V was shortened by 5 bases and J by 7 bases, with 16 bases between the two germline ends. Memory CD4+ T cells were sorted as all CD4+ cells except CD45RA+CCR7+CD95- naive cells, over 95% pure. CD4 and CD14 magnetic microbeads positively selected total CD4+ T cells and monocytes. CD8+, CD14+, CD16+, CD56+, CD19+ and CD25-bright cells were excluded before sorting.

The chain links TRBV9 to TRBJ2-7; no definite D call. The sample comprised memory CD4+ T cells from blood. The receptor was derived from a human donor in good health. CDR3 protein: CASSRGSTSEQYF. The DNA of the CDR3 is TGTGCCAGCAGTCGTGGCTCCACCAGTGAGCAGTACTTC.